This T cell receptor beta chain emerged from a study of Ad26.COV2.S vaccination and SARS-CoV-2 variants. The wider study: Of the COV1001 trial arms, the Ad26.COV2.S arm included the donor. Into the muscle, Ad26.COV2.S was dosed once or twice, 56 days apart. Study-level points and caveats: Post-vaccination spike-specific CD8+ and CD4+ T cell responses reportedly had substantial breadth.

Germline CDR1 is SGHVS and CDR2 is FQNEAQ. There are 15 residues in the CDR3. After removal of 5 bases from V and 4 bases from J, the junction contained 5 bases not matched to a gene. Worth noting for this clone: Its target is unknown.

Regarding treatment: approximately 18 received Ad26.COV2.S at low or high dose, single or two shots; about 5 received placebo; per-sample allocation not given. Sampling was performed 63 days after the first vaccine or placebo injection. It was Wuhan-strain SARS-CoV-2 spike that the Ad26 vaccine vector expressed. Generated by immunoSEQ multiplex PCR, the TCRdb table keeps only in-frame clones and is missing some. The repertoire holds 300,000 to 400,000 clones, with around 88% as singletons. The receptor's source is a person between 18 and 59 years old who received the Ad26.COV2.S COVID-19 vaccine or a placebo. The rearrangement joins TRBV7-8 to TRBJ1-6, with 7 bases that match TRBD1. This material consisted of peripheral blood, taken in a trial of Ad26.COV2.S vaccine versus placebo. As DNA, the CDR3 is TGTGCCAGCAGCGAGTCGACAGGGTATAATTCACCCCTCCACTTT. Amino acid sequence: CASSESTGYNSPLHF.